This paragraph covers one T cell receptor beta chain sequence. The antigen remains undetermined. Germline values: CDR1 GTSNPN, CDR2 SVGIG (reference sequence). V was cut by 2 bases and J by 1 base, with 18 bases left in between. The CDR3 has 17 amino acids. Described treatment: oral pan-JAK inhibitor, 5-10 mg twice daily. This sample stems from a study of CD8+ T cells in alopecia areata. The study's findings and limits: Among patients, TCR sharing was less clear than in mice, a difference possibly due in part to HLA diversity in the patient population.

The authors extracted RNA and reverse transcribed it into cDNA as the sequencing template. Assay: immunoSEQ multiplex PCR; the TCRdb copy retains only in-frame clones and omits some. Here the sample spans 250,000 to 350,000 clones, about 60% being singletons. The rearrangement uses TRBV30 and TRBJ1-5; D ambiguous. This TCR came from a human donor with alopecia areata. This material consisted of CD4+ T cells sorted from blood, taken around week 54, from a patient treated with tofacitinib. The CDR3 protein is CAWSRSRGSGSNQPQHF. Written as DNA, the CDR3 is TGTGCCTGGAGTCGCTCCAGAGGGAGTGGGAGCAATCAGCCCCAGCATTTT.